This T cell receptor (beta chain) originates from a study of T cell clusters in autoimmune cytopenias. Study-level points and caveats: Active autoimmune hepatitis patients had roughly 2.7-fold fewer exclusive TRB clusters than healthy donors. Clustering suggested that physiological T cell clusters were missing in primary autoimmune cytopenia patients. Functional roles of the in silico T cell clusters still await experimental validation. TRB repertoire shifts in secondary cytopenia and chronic lymphocytic leukemia mostly reflected lymphoma, not autoimmunity.

On this clonotype itself: What it recognizes is unknown.

Each sample's input was 250 ng genomic DNA, roughly 40,000 genome equivalents. This CDR3 has 14 residues. One tube held mixed TRB-A and TRB-B primer pools for touch-down PCR. Using the multiplex PCR reads, TCRdb records one entry per CDR3 protein without DNA. The sample table includes more than 13,000 distinct CDR3 sequences. Sequenced input: peripheral blood. This clonotype was obtained from a human donor with an autoimmune cytopenia or autoimmune hepatitis (not recorded which). The chain carries TRBV12-3 or TRBV12-4 and TRBJ1-1; the TCRdb call, TRBD1, lacks DNA for checking. CDR3 loop: CASSLGGLNTEAFF.